The 28 T cell receptor beta chains given below trace back to one sample, sequenced in a study of blood T cell repertoires in COVID-19. TCRdb's table, derived via immunoSEQ multiplex PCR, lists solely in-frame clones and lacks some. This repertoire shows about 260,000 clones, over 75% found once; its top ten account for about 2.5%. Sequencing was performed on peripheral blood. The receptors originated from a woman aged 45-60 years with acute or convalescent COVID-19.

This clone was seen once. The chain combines TRBV5-1 with TRBJ1-4, with TRBD1 matching 7 bases. V gave up 5 bases and J gave up 8 bases; unmatched junction bases: 9. Per germline, CDR1 SGHRS and CDR2 YFSETQ. The CDR3 totals 14 residues. CDR3 in DNA: TGCGCCAGCAGGGTGGAGGGGGCAGAGGAAAAACTGTTTTTT. Protein sequence: CASRVEGAEEKLFF. The full variable domain, completed using reference TRBV5-1 and TRBJ1-4, is KAGVTQTPRYLIKTRGQQVTLSCSPISGHRSVSWYQQTPGQGLQFLFEYFSETQRNKGNFPGRFSGRQFSNSRSEMNVSTLELGDSALYLCASRVEGAEEKLFFGSGTQLSVL.

CDR3 sequence: CAWSVLPRQGGQPQHF. CDR3 DNA: TGTGCCTGGAGTGTACTCCCTAGGCAGGGAGGTCAGCCCCAGCATTTT. The chain joins TRBV30 to TRBJ1-5; tentatively, D is TRBD1 (5 bases). This CDR3 has 16 amino acids. The germline gives CDR1 GTSNPN, CDR2 SVGIG (reference sequence). Trimming cost V 0 bases and J 6 bases, with 18 bases left between them.

The J gene is TRBJ2-1, the V gene TRBV18; a possible D gene is TRBD1 (5 bases). The CDR3 runs 16 residues. Germline CDR1 and CDR2: KGHSH and LQKENI. V gave up 6 bases and J gave up 5 bases, with 20 bases separating them. The CDR3 here is CASSPWGSENNNEQFF. The CDR3 coding sequence is TGTGCCAGCTCTCCCTGGGGCTCGGAAAACAACAATGAGCAGTTCTTC.

This chain joins TRBV6-1 and TRBJ1-5; 7 bases map to TRBD1. CDR1 and CDR2 from the germline V gene are MNHNS and SASEGT. This CDR3 region has 16 residues. Unmatched junction bases numbered 9, after V lost 4 bases and J lost 3 bases. For the CDR3, the DNA is TGTGCCAGCAGTGTGGATAGACAGGGAACCAATCAGCCCCAGCATTTT. The encoded protein is CASSVDRQGTNQPQHF.

The chain employs TRBV6-2 or TRBV6-3 and TRBJ2-7; 11 nucleotides align to TRBD2. There are 16 residues in the CDR3. With 6 bases clipped from V and 4 bases from J, the junction kept 11 bases outside the gene matches. Germline V CDR1 and CDR2: MNHEY, SVGEGT. CDR3 amino acids: CASSLTLTSGMYEQYF. The DNA for the CDR3 is TGTGCCAGCAGCCTAACCTTGACTAGCGGGATGTACGAGCAGTACTTC.

The rearrangement links TRBV14 to TRBJ1-2; no firm D call. Trimming shortened V by 1 base and J by 5 bases, and 14 bases separated the two germline ends. The CDR3 spans 15 residues. The germline V gene encodes CDR1 SGHDN and CDR2 FVKESK. CDR3 in amino acids: CASSQAYGSDYGYTF. The CDR3, as DNA: TGTGCCAGCAGCCAAGCGTACGGGAGCGATTATGGCTACACCTTC.

This rearrangement joins TRBV11-2 to TRBJ2-1; 11 nucleotides agree with TRBD2. The V segment lost 3 bases and the J segment 9 bases; nucleotides outside the gene matches: 7. Germline V lookup: CDR1 SGHAT, CDR2 FQNNGV. CDR3 length: 15 amino acids. CDR3 region: CASSFVLAGEAEQFF. The CDR3, as DNA: TGTGCCAGCAGCTTTGTACTAGCGGGAGAGGCTGAGCAGTTCTTC.

In the case of this clone: One end of the junction is discordant with germline, which a read error may explain. The chain joins TRBV28 to TRBJ2-3; D may be TRBD1 (6 bases). The germline CDR1 and CDR2 sequences are MDHEN and SYDVKM. There are 11 residues in the CDR3. CDR3 sequence (DNA): TGTGCCAGCAGTTTCCGGGACACCCCCCAATGG. This translates into CASSFRDTPQW.

The chain links TRBV2 to TRBJ2-7; TRBD2 might be the D (6 bases). CDR3 size: 14 residues. Germline assignment: CDR1 SNHLY and CDR2 FYNNEI. Trimming took 0 bases from V and 7 from J, leaving 13 bases between them. The chain's CDR3 is CASSEAGGVKEQYF. CDR3 sequence (DNA): TGTGCCAGCAGTGAAGCGGGAGGAGTGAAAGAGCAGTACTTC.

This clone was counted only a few times. The J gene is TRBJ2-2, the V gene TRBV4-1; 9 bases agree with TRBD2. Germline CDR1 MGHRA, CDR2 YSYEKL. V shed 4 bases, J shed 5 bases, and the junction held 8 bases outside the gene matches. The CDR3 has 16 amino acids. Written as DNA, the CDR3 is TGCGCCAGCAGCCTTGTTAGCGGGAGTGTGACCGGGGAGCTGTTTTTT. Residues: CASSLVSGSVTGELFF.

This clone was observed many times. The chain couples TRBV24-1 to TRBJ2-7; 8 bases line up with TRBD2. V dropped 6 bases and J dropped 4; count of bases not matched to a gene: 10. The CDR3 has 15 amino acids. CDR1 is KGHDR and CDR2 is SFDVKD in the germline V gene. In DNA form, the CDR3 reads TGTGCCACCAGTAGCCGGACTAGCAATACTTACGAGCAGTACTTC. Encoded protein: CATSSRTSNTYEQYF.

The chain links TRBV20-1 to TRBJ1-4; no definite D call. This CDR3 region has 12 residues. V was pared by 3 bases and J by 8 bases, with 10 bases between. CDR1 and CDR2 (germline): DFQATT, SNEGSKA (reference sequence). CDR3 sequence (DNA): TGCAGTGCTAGTCGGGAGCGAGAAAAACTGTTTTTT. As protein: CSASREREKLFF.

In this sample, this clone turned up a few times. The CDR3 protein is CASSIPGYGSPLHF. The CDR3 DNA sequence: TGTGCCAGTAGTATACCCGGGTACGGTTCACCCCTCCACTTT. The chain combines TRBV19 with TRBJ1-6; D is uncertain. This CDR3 is 14 amino acids long. Germline assignment: CDR1 LNHDA and CDR2 SQIVND (reference sequence). Trimming left V 2 bases short and J 9 bases short, with 11 bases between.

The gene calls are TRBV9 and TRBJ1-2; perhaps TRBD1 as D (5 bases). Germline V gives CDR1 SGDLS, CDR2 YYNGEE. Trimming took 6 bases from V and 5 from J, leaving 14 bases between them. The CDR3 is 13 amino acids. DNA for the CDR3: TGTGCCAGCATTAGGTATCAGGGTTATGGCTACACCTTC. Encoded protein: CASIRYQGYGYTF.

The chain combines TRBV23-1 with TRBJ2-4; 7 nucleotides match TRBD1. TRBV23-1 belongs to the ORF category, with a function that is uncertain. After removal of 4 bases from V and 0 bases from J, the junction contained 9 bases not matched to a gene. CDR3 length: 17 residues. CDR3 nucleotides: TGCGCCAGCAGTCTTCCCGGGACAGAATTAGCCAAAAACATTCAGTACTTC. Its protein is CASSLPGTELAKNIQYF.

This chain connects TRBV18 to TRBJ1-3; D uncertain. The V end was cut by 0 bases, the J end by 0 bases, with 9 bases between. This CDR3 region has 16 residues. CDR1 and CDR2 from the germline V gene are KGHSH and LQKENI. The CDR3 loop reads CASSPPVAGSGNTIYF. As DNA, the CDR3 is TGTGCCAGCTCACCACCAGTGGCAGGCTCTGGAAACACCATATATTTT.

This clone was seen a few times. The chain couples TRBV6-2 or TRBV6-3 to TRBJ1-5; the D gene is possibly TRBD1 (5 bases). CDR1 and CDR2 (germline): MNHEY, SVGEGT. Trimming shortened V by 6 bases and J by 1 base, and 16 bases separated the two germline ends. This CDR3 region has 16 residues. CDR3 sequence (DNA): TGTGCCAGCAGCCACAAGGGGAAGGGGAGCAATCAGCCCCAGCATTTT. Encoded protein: CASSHKGKGSNQPQHF.

The V gene is TRBV6-6, the J gene TRBJ1-1, with 7 bases matching TRBD1. After removal of 6 bases from V and 0 bases from J, the junction contained 4 bases not matched to a gene. Germline CDR1 MNHNY, CDR2 SVGAGI (reference sequence). CDR3 size: 14 residues. CDR3 protein: CASRTGTVNTEAFF. The CDR3 DNA reads as TGTGCCAGCAGAACTGGGACAGTGAACACTGAAGCTTTCTTT.

This chain connects TRBV29-1 to TRBJ2-3, with D possibly TRBD2 on 5 matching bases. The V gene lost 4 bases and the J gene lost 2 bases, with 13 bases spanning the gap. This CDR3 spans 14 amino acids. CDR1 and CDR2 from the germline V gene are SQVTM and ANQGSEA. CDR3 protein: CSVVLGSSTDTQYF. The DNA of the CDR3 is TGCAGCGTTGTATTGGGGAGCTCCACAGATACGCAGTATTTT.

The chain recombines TRBV3-1 (or the pseudogene TRBV3-2) with TRBJ1-1; D is undetermined. With 4 bases removed from V and 1 base from J, the gap between germline ends came to 10 bases. In germline, CDR1 is LGHDT, CDR2 YNNKEL (reference sequence). The length of the CDR3 is 14 residues. The CDR3 DNA reads as TGTGCCAGCAGCCCGTCACACAGGAACACTGAAGCTTTCTTT. This translates into CASSPSHRNTEAFF.

This clone was counted ten times or more. CDR3 coding DNA: TGTGCCAGCAGCCAAGCTAGCGGGAGTGTGGATGAGCAGTTCTTC. Amino acids: CASSQASGSVDEQFF. This rearrangement joins TRBV3-1 (or the pseudogene TRBV3-2) to TRBJ2-1; 10 bases match TRBD2. J lost 8 bases, V lost 1 base, and 5 bases had no gene match. The CDR3 sequence is 15 residues long. Per germline, CDR1 LGHDT and CDR2 YNNKEL (reference sequence).

The chain combines TRBV27 with TRBJ2-7; TRBD2 aligns across 7 bases. Germline V gives CDR1 MNHEY, CDR2 SMNVEV (reference sequence). Germline trimming cut 7 bases from V and 5 bases from J; bases unmatched to any gene: 11. This CDR3 is built from 14 residues. The CDR3 sequence is CASNKAGSVHEQYF. The CDR3 nucleotides are TGTGCCAGCAATAAAGCGGGAAGCGTGCACGAGCAGTACTTC.

The genes are TRBV19 and TRBJ1-4; D remains unclear. Between the trimmed V and J ends, which lost 2 bases and 3 bases, there was a span of 7 bases. Germline V gene data show CDR1 as LNHDA and CDR2 as SQIVND (reference sequence). The CDR3 is 14 amino acids. The CDR3 nucleotides read TGTGCCAGTAGTATATCCGGTGCTAATGAAAAACTGTTTTTT. The encoded protein is CASSISGANEKLFF.

The chain couples TRBV27 to TRBJ1-4; TRBD1 agrees at 8 bases. V lost 5 bases to trimming and J lost 8 bases; unmatched junction nucleotides: 10. CDR1 MNHEY and CDR2 SMNVEV come from the germline V gene (reference sequence). This CDR3 spans 15 amino acids. The chain's CDR3 is CASSKDRGPTEKLFF. CDR3 sequence (DNA): TGTGCCAGCAGTAAAGACAGGGGACCGACGGAAAAACTGTTTTTT.

The rearrangement links TRBV24-1 to TRBJ2-7; maybe TRBD1 (6 bases). The CDR3 is made up of 12 amino acids. Trimming stripped 9 bases from V and 3 bases from J, with 11 bases between. CDR1 and CDR2 from the germline V gene are KGHDR and SFDVKD. The CDR3 loop is CATGQSLYEQYF. The DNA for the CDR3 is TGTGCCACCGGACAGAGTCTCTACGAGCAGTACTTC.

This chain links TRBV10-3 with TRBJ2-7; the match to TRBD2 covers 8 bases. Germline values: CDR1 ENHRY, CDR2 SYGVKD. V gave up 7 bases and J gave up 4 bases; unmatched junction bases: 12. The CDR3 is 15 amino acids. Here the CDR3 reads CAIMDSGMRGYEQYF. The CDR3 nucleotides are TGTGCCATCATGGATAGCGGGATGAGGGGATACGAGCAGTACTTC.

This chain links TRBV19 with TRBJ2-3; a possible D gene is TRBD2 (6 bases). The V and J ends lost 5 bases and 2 bases respectively, with 11 bases between them. The CDR3 is 14 residues long. Looked up from germline, CDR1 is LNHDA and CDR2 is SQIVND (reference sequence). CDR3 region: CASSRGLNTDTQYF. The CDR3 bases are TGTGCCAGTAGTCGGGGACTGAACACAGATACGCAGTATTTT.

The chain has TRBV7-2 and TRBJ2-1, with TRBD1 identical over 9 bases. This CDR3 contains 13 residues. With V trimmed by 2 bases and J by 15 bases, 8 bases remained unmatched. Germline assignment: CDR1 SGHTA and CDR2 FQGNSA. The DNA of the CDR3 is TGTGCCAGCAGCTTATGGGAACAGGGGGCACCGTTCTTC. It yields the protein CASSLWEQGAPFF.